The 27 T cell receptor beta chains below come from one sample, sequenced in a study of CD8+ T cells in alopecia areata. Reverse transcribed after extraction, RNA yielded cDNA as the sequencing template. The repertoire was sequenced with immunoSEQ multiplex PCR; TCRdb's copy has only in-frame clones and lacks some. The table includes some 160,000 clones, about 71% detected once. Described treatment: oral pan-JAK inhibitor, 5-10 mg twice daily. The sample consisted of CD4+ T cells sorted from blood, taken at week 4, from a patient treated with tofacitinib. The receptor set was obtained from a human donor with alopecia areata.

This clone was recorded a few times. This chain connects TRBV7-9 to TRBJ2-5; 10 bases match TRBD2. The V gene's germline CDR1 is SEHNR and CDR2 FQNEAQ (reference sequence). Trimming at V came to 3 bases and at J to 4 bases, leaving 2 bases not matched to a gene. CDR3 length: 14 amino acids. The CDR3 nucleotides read TGTGCCAGCAGCTTTCTAGCGGGGGCAGAGACCCAGTACTTC. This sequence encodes CASSFLAGAETQYF.

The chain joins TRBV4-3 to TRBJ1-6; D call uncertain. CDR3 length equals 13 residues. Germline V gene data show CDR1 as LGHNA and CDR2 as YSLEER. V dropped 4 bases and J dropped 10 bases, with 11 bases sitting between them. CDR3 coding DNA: TGCGCCAGCAGCCCGTTATATGGATCACCCCTCCACTTT. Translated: CASSPLYGSPLHF.

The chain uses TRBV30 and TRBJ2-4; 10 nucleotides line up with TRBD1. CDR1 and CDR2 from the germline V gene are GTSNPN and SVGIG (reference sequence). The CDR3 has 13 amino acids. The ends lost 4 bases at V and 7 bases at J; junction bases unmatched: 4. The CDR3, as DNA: TGTGCCTGGACGACAGGGGGCAGGAACATTCAGTACTTC. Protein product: CAWTTGGRNIQYF.

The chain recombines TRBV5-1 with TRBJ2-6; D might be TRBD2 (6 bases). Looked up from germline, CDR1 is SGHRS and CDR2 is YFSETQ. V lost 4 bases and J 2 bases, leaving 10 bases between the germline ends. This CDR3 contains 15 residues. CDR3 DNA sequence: TGCGCCAGCAGCGTGACTAGGGCTGGGGCCAACGTCCTGACTTTC. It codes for CASSVTRAGANVLTF.

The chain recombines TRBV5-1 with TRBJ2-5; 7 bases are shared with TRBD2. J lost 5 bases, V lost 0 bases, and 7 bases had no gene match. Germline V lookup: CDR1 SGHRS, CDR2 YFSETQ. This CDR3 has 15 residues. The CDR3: CASSLGSGEGETQYF. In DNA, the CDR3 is TGCGCCAGCAGCTTGGGAAGCGGGGAAGGGGAGACCCAGTACTTC.

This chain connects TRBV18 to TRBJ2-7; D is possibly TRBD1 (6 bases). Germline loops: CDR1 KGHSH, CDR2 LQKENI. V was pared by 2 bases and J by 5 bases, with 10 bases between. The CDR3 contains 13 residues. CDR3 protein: CASSPRGKDEQYF. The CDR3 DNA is TGTGCCAGCTCACCAAGGGGGAAGGACGAGCAGTACTTC.

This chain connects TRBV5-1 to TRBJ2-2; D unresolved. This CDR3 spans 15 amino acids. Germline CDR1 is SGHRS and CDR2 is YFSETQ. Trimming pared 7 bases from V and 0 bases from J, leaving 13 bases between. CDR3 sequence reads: CASAPTPTNTGELFF. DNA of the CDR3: TGCGCCAGCGCCCCCACCCCGACGAACACCGGGGAGCTGTTTTTT. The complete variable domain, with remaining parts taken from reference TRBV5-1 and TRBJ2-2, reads KAGVTQTPRYLIKTRGQQVTLSCSPISGHRSVSWYQQTPGQGLQFLFEYFSETQRNKGNFPGRFSGRQFSNSRSEMNVSTLELGDSALYLCASAPTPTNTGELFFGEGSRLTVL.

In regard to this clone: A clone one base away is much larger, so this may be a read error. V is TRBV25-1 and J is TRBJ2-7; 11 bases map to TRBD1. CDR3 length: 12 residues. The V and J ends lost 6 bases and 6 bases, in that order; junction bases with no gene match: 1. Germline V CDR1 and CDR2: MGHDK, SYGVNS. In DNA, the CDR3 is TGTGCCAGCAGGGACAGGGGGCGCGAGCAGTACTTC. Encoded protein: CASRDRGREQYF.

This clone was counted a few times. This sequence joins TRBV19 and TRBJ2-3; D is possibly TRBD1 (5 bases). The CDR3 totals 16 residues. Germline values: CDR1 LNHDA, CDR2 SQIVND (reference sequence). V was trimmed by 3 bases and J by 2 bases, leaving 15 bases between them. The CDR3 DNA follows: TGTGCCAGTAGTATTGGACGTACAGGTCTCACAGATACGCAGTATTTT. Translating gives CASSIGRTGLTDTQYF. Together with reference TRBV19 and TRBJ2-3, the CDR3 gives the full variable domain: DGGITQSPKYLFRKEGQNVTLSCEQNLNHDAMYWYRQDPGQGLRLIYYSQIVNDFQKGDIAEGYSVSREKKESFPLTVTSAQKNPTAFYLCASSIGRTGLTDTQYFGPGTRLTVL.

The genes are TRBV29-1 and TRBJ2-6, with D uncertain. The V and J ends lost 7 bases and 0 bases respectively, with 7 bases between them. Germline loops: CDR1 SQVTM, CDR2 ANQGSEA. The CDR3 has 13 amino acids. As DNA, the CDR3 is TGCAGCGCTGGCATCTCTGGGGCCAACGTCCTGACTTTC. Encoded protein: CSAGISGANVLTF.

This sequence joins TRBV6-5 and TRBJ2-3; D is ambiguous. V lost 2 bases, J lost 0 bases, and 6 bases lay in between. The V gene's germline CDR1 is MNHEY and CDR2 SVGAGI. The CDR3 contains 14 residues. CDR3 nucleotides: TGTGCCAGCAGTTACGGTGGCAGCACAGATACGCAGTATTTT. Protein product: CASSYGGSTDTQYF.

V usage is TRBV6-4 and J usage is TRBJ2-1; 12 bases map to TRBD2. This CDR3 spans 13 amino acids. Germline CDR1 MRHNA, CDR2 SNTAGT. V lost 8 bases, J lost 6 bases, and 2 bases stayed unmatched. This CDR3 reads CASGLAGSNEQFF. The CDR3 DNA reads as TGTGCCAGCGGACTAGCGGGGAGCAATGAGCAGTTCTTC.

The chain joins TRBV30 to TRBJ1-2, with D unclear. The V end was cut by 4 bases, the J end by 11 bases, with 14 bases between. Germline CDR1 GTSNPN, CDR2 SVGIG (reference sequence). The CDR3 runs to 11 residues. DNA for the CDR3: TGTGCCTGGACTACCTCGGGAGGGTACACCTTC. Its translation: CAWTTSGGYTF.

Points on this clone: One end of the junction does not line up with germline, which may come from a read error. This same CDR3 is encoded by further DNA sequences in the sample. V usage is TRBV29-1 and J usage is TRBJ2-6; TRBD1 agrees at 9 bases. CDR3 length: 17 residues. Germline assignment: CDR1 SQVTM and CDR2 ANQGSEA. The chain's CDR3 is CSVAVRTGEYGANVLTF. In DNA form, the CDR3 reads TGCAGCGTTGCAGTCCGGACAGGGGAGTATGGGGCCAACGTCTTGACTTTC.

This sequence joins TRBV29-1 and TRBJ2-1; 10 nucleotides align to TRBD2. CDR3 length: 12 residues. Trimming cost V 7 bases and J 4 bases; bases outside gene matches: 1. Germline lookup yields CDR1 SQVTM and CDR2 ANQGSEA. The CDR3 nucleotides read TGCAGCGAACTAGCGGGGTACAATGAGCAGTTCTTC. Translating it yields CSELAGYNEQFF.

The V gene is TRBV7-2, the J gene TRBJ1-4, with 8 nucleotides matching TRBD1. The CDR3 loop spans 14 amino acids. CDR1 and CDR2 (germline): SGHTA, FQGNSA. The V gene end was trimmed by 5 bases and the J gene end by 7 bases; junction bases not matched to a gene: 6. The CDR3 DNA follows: TGTGCCAGCAGCCCAGGACAGGGCGGTGAAAAACTGTTTTTT. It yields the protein CASSPGQGGEKLFF.

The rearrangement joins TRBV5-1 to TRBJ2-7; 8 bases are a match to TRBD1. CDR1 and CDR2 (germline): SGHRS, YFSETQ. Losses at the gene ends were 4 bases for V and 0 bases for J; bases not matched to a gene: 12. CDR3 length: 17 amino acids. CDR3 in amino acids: CASSLLPTGVSSYEQYF. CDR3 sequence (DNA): TGCGCCAGCAGCCTCTTGCCGACAGGGGTGAGCTCCTACGAGCAGTACTTC.

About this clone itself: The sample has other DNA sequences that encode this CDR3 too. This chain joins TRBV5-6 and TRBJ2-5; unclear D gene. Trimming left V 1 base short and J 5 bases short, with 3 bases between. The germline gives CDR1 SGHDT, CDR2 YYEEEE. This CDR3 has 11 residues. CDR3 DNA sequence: TGTGCCAGCAGCTTGTCGGAGACCCAGTACTTC. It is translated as CASSLSETQYF.

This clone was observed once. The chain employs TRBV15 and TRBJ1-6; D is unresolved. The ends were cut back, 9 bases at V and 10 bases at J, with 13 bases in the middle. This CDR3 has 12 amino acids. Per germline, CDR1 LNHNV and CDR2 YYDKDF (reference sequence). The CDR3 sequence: CATSRRQSPLHF. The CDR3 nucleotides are TGTGCCACGTCTCGCAGGCAATCACCCCTCCACTTT.

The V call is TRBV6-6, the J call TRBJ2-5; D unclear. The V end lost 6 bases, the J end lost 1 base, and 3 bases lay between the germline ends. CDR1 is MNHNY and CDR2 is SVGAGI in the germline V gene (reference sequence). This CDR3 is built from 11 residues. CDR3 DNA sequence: TGTGCCAGCAGATTCCAAGAGACCCAGTACTTC. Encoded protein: CASRFQETQYF.

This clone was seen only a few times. CDR3 loop: CASSTRLPSSGNTIYF. The CDR3 DNA reads as TGTGCCAGCAGCACGCGACTCCCCAGCTCTGGAAACACCATATATTTT. This rearrangement joins TRBV7-2 to TRBJ1-3, with D unresolved. Germline values: CDR1 SGHTA, CDR2 FQGNSA. This CDR3 has 16 amino acids. The ends were cut back, 5 bases at V and 0 bases at J, with 14 bases in the middle.

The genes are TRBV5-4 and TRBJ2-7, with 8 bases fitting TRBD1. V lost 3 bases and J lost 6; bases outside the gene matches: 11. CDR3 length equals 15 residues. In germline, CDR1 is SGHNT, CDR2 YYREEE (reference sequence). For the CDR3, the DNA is TGTGCCAGCAGCTCTCCGACAGGGGCGTTATCCGAGCAGTACTTC. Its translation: CASSSPTGALSEQYF.

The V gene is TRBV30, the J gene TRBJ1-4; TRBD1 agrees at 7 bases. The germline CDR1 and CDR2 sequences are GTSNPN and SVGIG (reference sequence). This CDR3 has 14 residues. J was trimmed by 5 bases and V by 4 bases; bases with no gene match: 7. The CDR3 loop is CAWIHRGGNEKLFF. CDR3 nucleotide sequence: TGTGCCTGGATTCACAGGGGTGGGAATGAAAAACTGTTTTTT.

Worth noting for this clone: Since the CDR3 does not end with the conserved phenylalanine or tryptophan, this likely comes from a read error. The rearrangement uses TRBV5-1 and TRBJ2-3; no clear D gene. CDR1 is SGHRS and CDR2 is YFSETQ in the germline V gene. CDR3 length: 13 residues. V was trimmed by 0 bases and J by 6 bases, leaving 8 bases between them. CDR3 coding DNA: TGCGCCAGCAGCTTGGAGTTGTTGGATACGCAGTATCTT. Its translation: CASSLELLDTQYL.

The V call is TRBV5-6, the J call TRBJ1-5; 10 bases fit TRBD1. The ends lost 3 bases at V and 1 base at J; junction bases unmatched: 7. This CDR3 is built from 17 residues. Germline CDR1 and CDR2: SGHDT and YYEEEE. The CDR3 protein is CASSSDRGRGSNQPQHF. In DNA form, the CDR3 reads TGTGCCAGCAGCTCCGACAGGGGGCGAGGGAGCAATCAGCCCCAGCATTTT.

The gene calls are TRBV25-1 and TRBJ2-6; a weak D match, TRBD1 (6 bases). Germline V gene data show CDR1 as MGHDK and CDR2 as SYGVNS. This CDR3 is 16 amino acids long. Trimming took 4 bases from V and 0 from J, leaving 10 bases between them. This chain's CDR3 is CASSGRGLSGANVLTF. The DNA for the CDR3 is TGTGCCAGCAGTGGCAGGGGCCTCTCTGGGGCCAACGTCCTGACTTTC.

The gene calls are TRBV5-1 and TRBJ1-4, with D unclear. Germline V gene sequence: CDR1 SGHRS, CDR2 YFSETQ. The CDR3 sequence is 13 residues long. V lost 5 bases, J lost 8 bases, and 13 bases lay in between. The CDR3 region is CASRSPRHEKLFF. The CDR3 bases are TGCGCCAGCAGAAGTCCGAGGCACGAAAAACTGTTTTTT.